The 21 T cell receptor beta chains below all came from one sample that was sequenced in a study of shared T cell receptors in the human thymus. Some clones are missing from TCRdb's copy, which holds only in-frame ones; the method was immunoSEQ multiplex PCR. In the table there are hundreds of thousands of clones, approximately 90% of which are singletons. This sample was also put to use in a study of human thymus T cells.

The source material was thymocytes. The receptor set was obtained from a boy under two years old with a congenital heart defect.

The CDR3 loop is CSVEGILVPPENEQFF. In DNA form, the CDR3 reads TGCAGCGTTGAAGGTATTCTAGTCCCCCCTGAAAATGAGCAGTTCTTC. The chain combines TRBV29-1 with TRBJ2-1; no clear D gene. The V gene's germline CDR1 is SQVTM and CDR2 ANQGSEA. The CDR3 length is 16 residues. Trimming left V 1 base short and J 7 bases short, with 20 bases between.

The chain has TRBV4-3 and TRBJ1-4, with no clear D. Trimming stripped 0 bases from V and 4 bases from J, with 12 bases between. The germline V gene has CDR1 LGHNA and CDR2 YSLEER. The CDR3 spans 16 residues. The CDR3 DNA reads TGCGCCAGCAGCCAAGATTGGAGAGCGTTTAATGAAAAACTGTTTTTT. It codes for CASSQDWRAFNEKLFF.

The chain combines TRBV4-1 with TRBJ1-1, with D possibly matching TRBD1 (5 bases). Trimming cost V 0 bases and J 1 base, with 15 bases left between them. Germline CDR1 MGHRA, CDR2 YSYEKL. This CDR3 has 17 residues. The CDR3 sequence: CASSQEGHLGENTEAFF. Here the CDR3 DNA reads TGCGCCAGCAGCCAAGAAGGGCACTTAGGGGAGAACACTGAAGCTTTCTTT.

The sample holds one count of this clone. J is TRBJ2-2 and V is TRBV4-3; 7 positions match TRBD1. CDR3 length equals 17 residues. The V gene end was trimmed by 0 bases and the J gene end by 6 bases; junction bases not matched to a gene: 10. Germline lookup yields CDR1 LGHNA and CDR2 YSLEER. The DNA for the CDR3 is TGCGCCAGCAGCCAAGATACCCCCCACAGGGGAGCCGGGGAGCTGTTTTTT. It encodes CASSQDTPHRGAGELFF.

The genes are TRBV11-3 and TRBJ2-2; D perhaps matches TRBD2 (6 bases). CDR1 is SGHNT and CDR2 is YENEEA in the germline V gene. The CDR3 loop spans 14 amino acids. V lost 1 base and J 6 bases, leaving 9 bases between the germline ends. CDR3 protein: CASSLVGGSGELFF. As DNA, the CDR3 is TGTGCCAGCAGCTTAGTGGGGGGATCCGGGGAGCTGTTTTTT.

This chain links TRBV6-1 with TRBJ2-3; 7 nucleotides match TRBD2. Germline V gene data show CDR1 as MNHNS and CDR2 as SASEGT. The CDR3 runs 14 residues. V gave up 6 bases and J gave up 4 bases; unmatched junction bases: 7. CDR3 residues: CASRGGSGSDTQYF. CDR3 nucleotides: TGTGCCAGCAGGGGCGGGAGCGGGTCAGATACGCAGTATTTT.

The gene calls are TRBV27 and TRBJ2-5; 11 bases map to TRBD1. Germline V gives CDR1 MNHEY, CDR2 SMNVEV (reference sequence). The CDR3 runs 16 residues. V lost 5 bases to trimming and J lost 2 bases; unmatched junction nucleotides: 7. Here the CDR3 reads CASSLRDRGGQETQYF. The CDR3 bases are TGTGCCAGCAGTCTAAGGGACAGGGGGGGGCAAGAGACCCAGTACTTC.

This chain connects TRBV6-6 to TRBJ2-7, with D perhaps TRBD2 (6 bases). V gave up 0 bases and J gave up 3 bases, with 12 bases separating them. Germline V gene data show CDR1 as MNHNY and CDR2 as SVGAGI (reference sequence). This CDR3 contains 15 residues. DNA for the CDR3: TGTGCCAGCAGTTACTCGGAAGGAGGGAACTACGAGCAGTACTTC. It encodes CASSYSEGGNYEQYF.

This clone appeared once. V is TRBV9 and J is TRBJ2-3; D is perhaps TRBD1 (7 bases). Trimming pared 4 bases from V and 2 bases from J, leaving 17 bases between. The CDR3 has 16 amino acids. Per the germline V gene, CDR1 is SGDLS and CDR2 is YYNGEE. The CDR3 sequence is CASSFGGGGHTDTQYF. In DNA, the CDR3 is TGTGCCAGCAGCTTCGGAGGGGGCGGACACACAGATACGCAGTATTTT. Looking up the rest from reference TRBV9 and TRBJ2-3 gives the full variable domain: DSGVTQTPKHLITATGQRVTLRCSPRSGDLSVYWYQQSLDQGLQFLIQYYNGEERAKGNILERFSAQQFPDLHSELNLSSLELGDSALYFCASSFGGGGHTDTQYFGPGTRLTVL.

The rearrangement joins TRBV6-5 to TRBJ1-1; TRBD1 might be the D (6 bases). From germline, CDR1 is MNHEY and CDR2 SVGAGI. This CDR3 is 15 amino acids long. Between the trimmed V and J ends, which lost 4 bases and 1 base, there was a span of 13 bases. The CDR3 is CASSSKDSKNTEAFF. The DNA of the CDR3 is TGTGCCAGCAGTTCGAAGGACAGTAAGAACACTGAAGCTTTCTTT.

V gene TRBV19 combines with J gene TRBJ1-1; TRBD1 agrees at 9 bases. The V and J ends lost 5 bases and 1 base, in that order; junction bases with no gene match: 5. The CDR3 is made up of 15 amino acids. Germline loops: CDR1 LNHDA, CDR2 SQIVND (reference sequence). CDR3: CASSARQGGNTEAFF. CDR3 DNA: TGTGCCAGTAGTGCGCGACAGGGGGGGAACACTGAAGCTTTCTTT.

The V gene is TRBV28, the J gene TRBJ2-7; 10 nucleotides agree with TRBD1. This CDR3 comprises 17 residues. The junction had 14 bases not matched to a gene; V was cut back by 6 bases and J by 3 bases. Germline V gene data show CDR1 as MDHEN and CDR2 as SYDVKM. The CDR3 sequence is CASSPLTGGQGHYEQYF. For the CDR3, the DNA is TGTGCCAGCAGCCCACTGACCGGGGGACAGGGGCACTACGAGCAGTACTTC.

The chain uses TRBV6-1 and TRBJ2-5; D is unresolved. The germline V and J ends were trimmed by 8 bases and 5 bases, with 6 bases remaining between them. CDR1 and CDR2 (germline): MNHNS, SASEGT. The CDR3 runs to 10 residues. DNA of the CDR3: TGTGCCAGCCTCAGTGAGACCCAGTACTTC. It translates to CASLSETQYF.

This chain joins TRBV21-1 and TRBJ2-4; TRBD2, the table's D call, was not compared with the DNA. TRBV21-1 is flagged as a pseudogene. This CDR3 is 17 amino acids long. CDR3 loop: CASSFGEKREAKNIQYF. CDR3 nucleotides: TGTGCCAGCAGCTTCGGGGAAAAACGGGAGGCCAAAAACATTCAGTACTTC.

This clone was counted a single time. The rearrangement uses TRBV4-3 and TRBJ2-5; D unclear. The germline gives CDR1 LGHNA, CDR2 YSLEER. V lost 0 bases to trimming and J lost 5 bases, with 10 bases between them. The CDR3 length is 14 residues. Here the CDR3 reads CASSQEATGETQYF. The CDR3 nucleotides are TGCGCCAGCAGCCAAGAAGCGACTGGGGAGACCCAGTACTTC.

J is TRBJ2-3 and V is TRBV4-2; D unresolved. Germline V gene lookup returns CDR1 LGHNA and CDR2 YNFKEQ. This CDR3 is built from 14 residues. V was shortened by 0 bases and J by 2 bases, with 6 bases between the two germline ends. The CDR3 region has the DNA TGTGCCAGCAGCCAAGAGAGTTCCACAGATACGCAGTATTTT. Translating it yields CASSQESSTDTQYF.

The table lists this clone with a count of one. This sequence joins TRBV5-8 and TRBJ1-1; 8 bases match TRBD1. V shed 0 bases, J shed 9 bases, and the junction held 7 bases outside the gene matches. The CDR3 totals 14 residues. Per germline, CDR1 SGHTS and CDR2 YDEGEE. The CDR3 DNA is TGTGCCAGCAGCTTGGGGGACAGGTTTCCCCAAGCTTTCTTT. As protein: CASSLGDRFPQAFF.

V gene TRBV27 combines with J gene TRBJ1-5, with 7 positions matching TRBD1. V lost 8 bases and J lost 4; bases outside the gene matches: 8. The germline gives CDR1 MNHEY, CDR2 SMNVEV (reference sequence). This CDR3 spans 14 amino acids. Written as DNA, the CDR3 is TGTGCCAGCCAGGGGGGCCAGGGAAATCAGCCCCAGCATTTT. It is translated as CASQGGQGNQPQHF.

The CDR3 loop reads CASSQVWGTSGSYEQYF. Written as DNA, the CDR3 is TGCGCCAGCAGCCAAGTATGGGGGACTAGCGGGTCCTACGAGCAGTACTTC. The J gene is TRBJ2-7, the V gene TRBV4-1; 12 bases agree with TRBD2. Germline V gives CDR1 MGHRA, CDR2 YSYEKL. The CDR3 contains 17 residues. V trimming: 1 base; J trimming: 1 base; junction bases outside the gene matches: 5.

V usage is TRBV27 and J usage is TRBJ2-2; tentative D call: TRBD1 (6 bases). V dropped 0 bases and J dropped 1 base, with 12 bases sitting between them. The CDR3 totals 17 residues. Germline loops: CDR1 MNHEY, CDR2 SMNVEV (reference sequence). The chain's CDR3 is CASSLSPWTENTGELFF. The CDR3 nucleotides read TGTGCCAGCAGTTTATCTCCCTGGACAGAGAACACCGGGGAGCTGTTTTTT.

This clone has a single count. The chain links TRBV11-3 to TRBJ2-1; 8 bases are shared with TRBD1. Unmatched junction bases numbered 5, after V lost 7 bases and J lost 6 bases. The CDR3 loop spans 13 amino acids. CDR1 and CDR2 (germline): SGHNT, YENEEA. The CDR3 is CASTPGQGNEQFF. CDR3 in DNA: TGTGCCAGCACCCCTGGACAGGGCAATGAGCAGTTCTTC.